The clone carrying this T cell receptor (beta chain) turned up a few times. The antigen remains undetermined. This CDR3 has 15 amino acids. V gave up 1 base and J gave up 2 bases; unmatched junction bases: 4. Per the germline V gene, CDR1 is LGHNA and CDR2 is YNFKEQ. The sample originates from a study of cytomegalovirus exposure and HLA in healthy donors. Study conclusions and caveats: According to an earlier analysis, most TCR beta V segments yielded productive rearrangements about 90% or about 30% of the time. The authors reported that TCR beta sequences could predict HLA-A and HLA-B alleles. These predictions were accurate for most subjects in the first cohort. Sequencing likely generated an artifact that appeared as a cluster of highly shared sequence variants.

Vbeta (60) and Jbeta (13) primers were used in the PCR. Under the authors' procedure: An analysis performed later counted 74 million or so unique TCR beta chains (roughly 11 million of them shared). Assay used: immunoSEQ multiplex PCR; TCRdb lists only in-frame clones, some missing. V, J and clone size were drawn from that table, and D and trimming were deduced from the DNA. The sample includes roughly 100,000 clones, approximately 78% of them seen just once. Sequencing was performed on PBMCs. This sequence was found in a woman in her 40s in good health and CMV-seronegative. The chain combines TRBV4-2 with TRBJ1-2, with 7 bases that match TRBD1. The CDR3 region has the DNA TGTGCCAGCAGCCAAGGGGGACAGCGAAACTATGGCTACACCTTC. As protein: CASSQGGQRNYGYTF.